Listed here is a single T cell receptor beta chain. The antigen is not known. V lost 7 bases to trimming and J lost 0 bases, with 7 bases between them. Germline loops: CDR1 ENHRY, CDR2 SYGVKD. This CDR3 comprises 13 residues. This record belongs to a study of T cell responses to AZD1222 COVID-19 vaccine. Study-wide points: Possibly, clonal diversity was underestimated; donors were largely white British and included more females. CD4 TCRs linked to vaccination spanned spike, dominating at 160-218 and 743-854. Only after the peak T cell response were repertoires sampled.

Sequencing was performed with immunoSEQ multiplex PCR; in TCRdb, only in-frame clones are kept and a portion is missing. The repertoire holds about 140,000 clones, with around 93% as singletons. This clonotype was obtained from an adult in good health. The J gene is TRBJ1-3, the V gene TRBV10-3; D remains ambiguous. The sample here was peripheral blood, taken on day 0 of AZD1222 vaccination. CDR3 sequence: CAITVNSGNTIYF. CDR3 DNA: TGTGCCATCACCGTTAACTCTGGAAACACCATATATTTT.